This T cell receptor (beta chain) is drawn from a study of prognosis after radiotherapy for stage I lung cancer. Study-wide points: Compared with a median of about 10,000 beforehand, unique TCR clone counts dropped to about 7,000 after stereotactic body radiation therapy.

This clonotype came up many times. The antigen remains unidentified. Without prior chemotherapy, radiotherapy or other malignancies, every patient was node-negative by CT and PET/CT. Blood, 5.5 to 7.5 milliliters, was collected at each of two time points. From genomic DNA, two-round multiplex PCR was used to amplify TCR beta CDR3. Gene-specific TRBV and TRBJ primers were used in PCR round one. TCRdb reprocessed the multiplex PCR reads with MiXCR, giving one entry per CDR3 protein. There are fewer than 30,000 distinct CDR3 sequences in the sample; approximately 44% occur only once, and 15% lies in the top ten. Germline CDR1 is LNHDA and CDR2 is SQIVND (reference sequence). The CDR3 is made up of 15 amino acids. Trimming took 4 bases from V and 1 from J, leaving 10 bases between them.

Material: PBMCs, obtained before or after stereotactic body radiation therapy (not recorded which). The TCR was taken from a donor older than 45 with non-small cell lung cancer. The chain is built from TRBV19 and TRBJ2-2; D might be TRBD1 (6 bases). CDR3 loop: CASSNTGLNTGELFF. The CDR3 DNA reads TGTGCCAGTAGTAACACAGGGTTGAACACCGGGGAGCTGTTTTTT.